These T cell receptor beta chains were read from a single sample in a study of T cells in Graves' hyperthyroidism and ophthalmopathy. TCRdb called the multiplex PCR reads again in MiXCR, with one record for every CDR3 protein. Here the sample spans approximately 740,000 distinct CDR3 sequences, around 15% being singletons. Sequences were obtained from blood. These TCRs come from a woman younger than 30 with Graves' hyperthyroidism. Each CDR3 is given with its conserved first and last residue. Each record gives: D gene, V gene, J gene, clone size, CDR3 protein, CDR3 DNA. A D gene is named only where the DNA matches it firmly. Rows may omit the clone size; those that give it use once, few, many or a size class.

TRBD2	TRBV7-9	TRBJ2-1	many	CASSSERGSLGNEQFF	TGTGCCAGCAGCTCAGAGCGGGGGTCGCTGGGAAACGAGCAGTTCTTC
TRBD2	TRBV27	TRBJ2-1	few	CASSTLLAGDNEQFF	TGTGCCAGCAGTACCCTCCTAGCGGGAGATAATGAGCAGTTCTTC
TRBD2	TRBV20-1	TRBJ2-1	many	CSARVRLAGYNEQFF	TGCAGTGCTAGAGTAAGACTAGCGGGCTACAATGAGCAGTTCTTC
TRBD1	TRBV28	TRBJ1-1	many	CASSFSAGGPEAFF	TGTGCCAGCAGTTTCTCGGCAGGGGGCCCTGAAGCTTTCTTT
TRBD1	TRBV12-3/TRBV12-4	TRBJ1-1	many	CASSRQGAMNTEAFF	TGTGCCAGCAGTCGACAGGGGGCAATGAACACTGAAGCTTTCTTT
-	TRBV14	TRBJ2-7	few	CASSQAPGSYEQYF	TGTGCCAGCAGCCAAGCCCCAGGATCCTACGAGCAGTACTTC
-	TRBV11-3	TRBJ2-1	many	CASSRSSTYNEQFF	TGTGCCAGCAGTCGGAGCTCAACCTACAATGAGCAGTTCTTC
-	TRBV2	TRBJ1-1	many	CVSHRDMNTEAFF	TGTGTCAGCCATCGAGATATGAACACTGAAGCTTTCTTT
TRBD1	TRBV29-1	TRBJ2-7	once	CSVEDTAGGTYEQYF	TGCAGCGTTGAAGATACGGCAGGGGGCACCTACGAGCAGTACTTC
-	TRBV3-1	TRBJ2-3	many	CASSQDSAWARTQYF	TGTGCCAGCAGCCAAGATAGCGCGTGGGCCAGGACGCAGTATTTT
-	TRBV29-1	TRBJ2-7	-	CSVEVLGARYEQYF	TGCAGCGTTGAAGTCCTGGGGGCACGGTACGAGCAGTACTTC
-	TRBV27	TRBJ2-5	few	CASSLSPAQETQYF	TGTGCCAGCAGTTTAAGTCCAGCGCAAGAGACCCAGTACTTC
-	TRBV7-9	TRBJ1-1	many	CASGHSPRPEAFF	TGTGCCAGCGGTCATAGTCCTCGTCCTGAAGCTTTCTTT
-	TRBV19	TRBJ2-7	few	CASSPSDYPTYEQYF	TGTGCCAGTAGTCCTTCGGACTACCCAACCTACGAGCAGTACTTC
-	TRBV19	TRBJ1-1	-	CASSMERGVNTEAFF	TGTGCCAGTAGTATGGAACGGGGGGTGAACACTGAAGCTTTCTTT
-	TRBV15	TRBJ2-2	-	CATSRDPGVRELFF	TGTGCCACCAGCAGAGACCCCGGGGTTCGGGAACTGTTTTTT
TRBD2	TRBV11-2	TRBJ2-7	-	CASSLPTSESYEQYF	TGTGCCAGCAGCCTACCTACTAGCGAGAGTTACGAGCAGTACTTC